A single sample gave rise to the 29 T cell receptor beta chains below, sequenced in a study of tumor-infiltrating lymphocytes in primary liver carcinoma. Bulk tissue was left unsorted, and RNA and DNA were co-extracted from around 18-30 mg of it. From roughly 0.55 ug of total RNA, TCR beta-specific cDNA was reverse-transcribed using a constant-region primer. Three nested multiplex PCR rounds, a slightly modified ARM-PCR method, built the TCR beta libraries. Researchers ran the first two PCR rounds for roughly 11 cycles each with TRBV1-TRBV30 forward primers and a C-beta reverse primer. TCRdb fed the multiplex PCR reads into MiXCR, producing one record per CDR3 protein. The sample has about 120,000 distinct CDR3 sequences; roughly three fifths are singletons. The sample comprised liver tumor tissue from sampling region 1. The subset denotes: tumor region T1, superior pole. The receptors were sampled from a woman in her fifties or sixties with primary liver carcinoma and hepatitis B virus infection.

A single count supports this clonotype. The chain links TRBV11-2 to TRBJ2-7, with D uncertain. The CDR3 has 14 residues. CDR1 and CDR2 from the germline V gene are SGHAT and FQNNGV. The V and J ends lost 4 bases and 2 bases respectively, with 12 bases between them. CDR3 sequence: CASSSDTLAYEQYF. CDR3 DNA sequence: TGTGCCAGCAGCTCAGACACGTTAGCCTACGAGCAGTACTTC. Based on the CDR3 plus reference TRBV11-2 and TRBJ2-7, the full variable domain is EAGVAQSPRYKIIEKRQSVAFWCNPISGHATLYWYQQILGQGPKLLIQFQNNGVVDDSQLPKDRFSAERLKGVDSTLKIQPAKLEDSAVYLCASSSDTLAYEQYFGPGTRLTVT.

Remarks on this clonotype: At one boundary the junction diverges from the germline segment, which might be a read error. The chain recombines TRBV11-2 with TRBJ2-7; no clear D. The CDR3 runs to 12 residues. The germline V gene encodes CDR1 SGHAT and CDR2 FQNNGV. The CDR3 DNA reads TGTGCCAGCAGCCAAGGAATCTACGAGCAATACTTC. Translating it yields CASSQGIYEQYF. The whole variable domain, filled in from reference TRBV11-2 and TRBJ2-7, reads EAGVAQSPRYKIIEKRQSVAFWCNPISGHATLYWYQQILGQGPKLLIQFQNNGVVDDSQLPKDRFSAERLKGVDSTLKIQPAKLEDSAVYLCASSQGIYEQYFGPGTRLTVT.

As for this clonotype: Its ends do not fully match the called genes, so a read error is possible. This chain joins TRBV5-6 and TRBJ2-1, with 11 bases matching TRBD2. This CDR3 is 15 amino acids long. CDR1 SGHDT and CDR2 YYEEEE come from the germline V gene. CDR3 DNA sequence: TGTGCCAGCAGCTTCGGGACTAGCGGTTCCAATGAGCAGCTCTTC. Translation gives CASSFGTSGSNEQLF. The variable domain in full, completed from reference TRBV5-6 and TRBJ2-1, reads DAGVTQSPTHLIKTRGQQVTLRCSPKSGHDTVSWYQQALGQGPQFIFQYYEEEERQRGNFPDRFSGHQFPNYSSELNVNALLLGDSALYLCASSFGTSGSNEQLFGPGTRLTVL.

This clonotype showed up many times. V gene TRBV4-2 combines with J gene TRBJ2-1; 7 bases line up with TRBD2. J gave up 12 bases and V 0 bases, and 11 bases lay outside the gene matches. The CDR3 totals 15 residues. From germline, CDR1 is LGHNA and CDR2 YNFKEQ. CDR3 sequence reads: CASSQESGKTMGQFF. DNA for the CDR3: TGTGCCAGCAGCCAAGAAAGCGGGAAGACAATGGGGCAGTTCTTC.

In regard to this clonotype: A much larger clone lies a single base off, so this may be a read error. This chain uses TRBV29-1 with TRBJ1-5, with D uncertain. The CDR3 totals 12 residues. Germline V gene data show CDR1 as SQVTM and CDR2 as ANQGSEA. V was shortened by 4 bases and J by 2 bases, with 6 bases between the two germline ends. CDR3 amino acids: CSVATGNQPQHF. CDR3 in DNA: TGCAGCGTTGCAACAGGCAATCAGCCCCAGCATTTT.

The genes are TRBV6-6 and TRBJ1-1; 7 positions agree with TRBD1. This CDR3 is 13 amino acids long. The V and J ends lost 6 bases and 5 bases, in that order; junction bases with no gene match: 6. Germline assignment: CDR1 MNHNY and CDR2 SVGAGI (reference sequence). DNA for the CDR3: TGTGCCAGCAGCATAGACAGGGAGACTGAAGCTTTCTTT. Translated: CASSIDRETEAFF.

This rearrangement joins TRBV2 to TRBJ2-2; either TRBD1 or TRBD2 may supply D (5 bases each). Germline assignment: CDR1 SNHLY and CDR2 FYNNEI. The CDR3 has 14 amino acids. Written as DNA, the CDR3 is TGTACCATGAGGGGTAGTGGGAGCACCGGGGAGCTGTTTTTT. Its translation is CTMRGSGSTGELFF.

This clonotype was counted many times. The chain has TRBV4-2 and TRBJ2-3; possibly TRBD1 for D (6 bases). Germline loops: CDR1 LGHNA, CDR2 YNFKEQ. The CDR3 runs 17 residues. Trimming shortened V by 0 bases and J by 5 bases, and 18 bases separated the two germline ends. CDR3 bases: TGTGCCAGCAGCCAAGATCGAAGGGGGACGGTGGTAGATACGCAGTATTTT. The encoded protein is CASSQDRRGTVVDTQYF.

Notes on this clonotype: Just one base apart from a much larger clone, this may be a read error. The chain uses TRBV14 and TRBJ2-2; perhaps TRBD2 as D (6 bases). CDR1 is SGHDN, CDR2 FVKESK, per germline. V lost 8 bases and J lost 5, with 24 bases in between. The CDR3 extends over 17 amino acids. Written as DNA, the CDR3 is TGTGCCAGCGGCCTTCGGCTCGGGACTTTTACTACCGGGGAGCTGTTTTTT. It codes for CASGLRLGTFTTGELFF.

To note about this clonotype: At one end, the junction sequence differs from germline, possibly due to a read error. This sequence joins TRBV6-5 and TRBJ2-6, with D unclear. The CDR3 is made up of 15 amino acids. In germline, CDR1 is MNHEY, CDR2 SVGAGI. CDR3 DNA: TGTACCAGCAGTTTAGACGAGTCTGGGGTCAACGTCCTGACTTTC. Encoded protein: CTSSLDESGVNVLTF.

For this clonotype: A much larger clonotype is one base distant, so this may be a read error. J is TRBJ1-2 and V is TRBV6-1; D gene unclear. The CDR3 covers 12 residues. Per germline, CDR1 MNHNS and CDR2 SASEGT. The CDR3 region is CTSGRPNYGYTF. In nucleotides, the CDR3 is TGTACCAGCGGGAGGCCTAACTATGGCTACACCTTC.

In this sample, this clonotype turned up many times. V is TRBV11-2 and J is TRBJ2-4; D possibly corresponds to TRBD2 (5 bases). Germline CDR1 SGHAT, CDR2 FQNNGV. The V end lost 0 bases, the J end lost 0 bases, and 12 bases lay between the germline ends. The CDR3 spans 17 residues. CDR3 protein: CASSLDLGSSAKNIQYF. As DNA, the CDR3 is TGTGCCAGCAGCTTAGATCTAGGGAGCTCAGCCAAAAACATTCAGTACTTC.

Comments on this clonotype: Compared with germline, one end of the junction differs, possibly owing to a read error. The V gene is TRBV4-1, the J gene TRBJ2-1, with 7 bases that match TRBD1. Germline-derived CDR1 and CDR2 are MGHRA and YSYEKL. CDR3 length: 21 amino acids. CDR3 in DNA: TGCGCCAGCAGCCAAGAGCGAGGGGGCCCACGGAGTTTCCTCTCCTACAATGAGCAGCTCTTC. Translation: CASSQERGGPRSFLSYNEQLF.

This clonotype was found a few times. This may stem from a read error, because a much larger clone lies one nucleotide away. The rearrangement joins TRBV5-4 to TRBJ1-2, with a possible D match to TRBD1 (5 bases). V lost 4 bases to trimming and J lost 7 bases, with 17 bases between them. The V gene's germline CDR1 is SGHNT and CDR2 YYREEE (reference sequence). The CDR3 consists of 14 residues. CDR3 loop: CASSPFGRVAGYTF. DNA of the CDR3: TGTGCCAGCAGCCCCTTCGGCAGGGTGGCTGGCTACACCTTC.

Ten or more counts support this clonotype. The chain recombines TRBV12-3 or TRBV12-4 with TRBJ1-1, with D perhaps matching TRBD1 (5 bases). V was pared by 3 bases and J by 4 bases, with 9 bases between. This CDR3 contains 13 residues. The CDR3: CASSLTRGTEAFF. The DNA for the CDR3 is TGTGCCAGCAGTTTGACAAGGGGCACTGAAGCTTTCTTT.

This clonotype was seen repeatedly, ten times or more. The chain uses TRBV11-2 and TRBJ2-4, with D perhaps TRBD1 (6 bases). Germline assignment: CDR1 SGHAT and CDR2 FQNNGV. The CDR3 length is 14 residues. With 5 bases removed from V and 1 base from J, the gap between germline ends came to 9 bases. The CDR3 here is CASSPTGAKNIQYF. CDR3 DNA: TGTGCCAGCAGCCCTACAGGGGCCAAAAACATTCAGTACTTC.

As to this clonotype: A junction boundary mismatches the germline segment, possibly from a read error. The chain is built from TRBV11-2 and TRBJ1-6; D not resolved. The CDR3 runs 13 residues. Per the germline V gene, CDR1 is SGHAT and CDR2 is FQNNGV. CDR3: CASSLEPGSTLNF. DNA of the CDR3: TGTGCCAGCAGCTTAGAGCCAGGTTCAACCCTCAACTTT.

As to this clonotype: Just one base apart from a much larger clone, this may be a read error. V is TRBV12-3 or TRBV12-4 and J is TRBJ2-2; D unresolved. The length of the CDR3 is 14 residues. The CDR3 nucleotides read TGTGCCAGCAGTCTACTCAAGAACACCGTGGAGCTGTTTTTT. Amino acids: CASSLLKNTVELFF.

Note on this clonotype: A much larger clone sits a single nucleotide away, making a read error possible. The V call is TRBV12-3 or TRBV12-4, the J call TRBJ2-1; D possibly corresponds to TRBD1 (5 bases). The CDR3 is 13 residues long. V lost 6 bases to trimming and J lost 16 bases, with 22 bases between them. CDR3 sequence (DNA): TGTGCCAGCAGCTGGGCTGCAATAGGGGAACACTTCTTC. This gives the protein CASSWAAIGEHFF.

The chain recombines TRBV7-8 with TRBJ2-7; D is possibly TRBD1 (6 bases). The CDR3 extends over 15 amino acids. Germline V lookup: CDR1 SGHVS, CDR2 FQNEAQ. V was pared by 4 bases and J by 3 bases, with 16 bases between. For the CDR3, the DNA is TGTGCCAGCAGCTCAGAGGCAGGGGCGAGCTACGAGCAGTACTTC. Encoded protein: CASSSEAGASYEQYF. Looking up the rest from reference TRBV7-8 and TRBJ2-7 gives the full variable domain: GAGVSQSPRYKVAKRGQDVALRCDPISGHVSLFWYQQALGQGPEFLTYFQNEAQLDKSGLPSDRFFAERPEGSVSTLKIQRTQQEDSAVYLCASSSEAGASYEQYFGPGTRLTVT.

This clonotype was counted many times. The J gene is TRBJ1-2, the V gene TRBV4-2; D gene uncertain. The CDR3 contains 14 residues. Trimming left V 0 bases short and J 0 bases short, with 5 bases between. Germline V lookup: CDR1 LGHNA, CDR2 YNFKEQ. The CDR3 DNA sequence: TGTGCCAGCAGCCAAGAGAGAGCTAACTATGGCTACACCTTC. It encodes CASSQERANYGYTF.

On this clonotype itself: Given a much more abundant clone one base away, this may be a read error. This chain uses TRBV6-1 with TRBJ2-7, with no clear D. The V gene's germline CDR1 is MNHNS and CDR2 SASEGT. V was trimmed by 4 bases and J by 2 bases, leaving 12 bases between them. The CDR3 is made up of 14 amino acids. In DNA, the CDR3 is TGTGCCAGCAGTGCGATAGGGTATGCCTACGAGCAGTACTTC. Translated: CASSAIGYAYEQYF.

This clonotype was detected once. The chain recombines TRBV7-9 with TRBJ2-2, with no clear D. Trimming took 6 bases from V and 5 from J, leaving 16 bases between them. This CDR3 has 15 residues. Germline V gene data show CDR1 as SEHNR and CDR2 as FQNEAQ (reference sequence). This CDR3 reads CASRPGPAGTGELFF. CDR3 nucleotide sequence: TGTGCCAGCAGACCCGGACCGGCTGGGACCGGGGAGCTGTTTTTT.

This sequence joins TRBV12-3 or TRBV12-4 and TRBJ2-1, with 8 bases matching TRBD2. The CDR3 has 15 residues. The J segment lost 4 bases and the V segment lost 5 bases, leaving 7 bases of the junction unmatched. CDR3 DNA: TGTGCCAGCAGTCCTCCGGGACTAGAATACAATGAGCAGTTCTTC. Translating gives CASSPPGLEYNEQFF.

About this clonotype: A much larger clone differs by one base, so this may be a read error. The chain employs TRBV6-5 and TRBJ2-1, with 7 bases that match TRBD1. CDR3 length: 15 amino acids. The V gene's germline CDR1 is MNHEY and CDR2 SVGAGI. CDR3 sequence reads: CASSQTGTPYNEQVF. The CDR3 DNA reads TGTGCCAGCAGTCAGACAGGGACCCCCTACAATGAGCAGGTCTTC.

The V gene is TRBV28, the J gene TRBJ2-7; TRBD1 might be the D (5 bases). The CDR3 has 14 amino acids. Trimming shortened V by 2 bases and J by 5 bases, and 13 bases separated the two germline ends. The germline gives CDR1 MDHEN, CDR2 SYDVKM. CDR3 nucleotide sequence: TGTGCCAGCAGTTTAGCCCAGACAGTCCACGAGCAGTACTTC. This translates into CASSLAQTVHEQYF.

This clonotype was counted a few times. A single base separates this from a much larger clone, so it may be a read error. The conserved final phenylalanine or tryptophan is absent from the CDR3, which likely points to a read error. The gene calls are TRBV29-1 and TRBJ1-5; possibly TRBD1 for D (6 bases). The ends were cut back, 2 bases at V and 3 bases at J, with 11 bases in the middle. Germline V CDR1 and CDR2: SQVTM, ANQGSEA. The CDR3 consists of 14 residues. The CDR3 region has the DNA TGCAGCGTTGAAAAACAGGGTGCCAATCAGCCCCAGCATTTG. The encoded protein is CSVEKQGANQPQHL.

This clonotype was observed once. This is likely a read error, given that the CDR3 carries no conserved phenylalanine or tryptophan at its end. The V call is TRBV5-6, the J call TRBJ2-1; TRBD2 matches at 10 bases. This CDR3 comprises 16 residues. Germline CDR1 reads SGHDT; CDR2 reads YYEEEE. V was pared by 3 bases and J by 5 bases, with 8 bases of the junction left unmatched. CDR3 region: CASSYTGTSAHNEQFS. CDR3 nucleotides: TGTGCCAGCAGCTACACCGGGACTAGCGCCCACAATGAGCAGTTCTCC.

As for this clonotype: Germline is not matched at one junction end, which may reflect a read error. The rearrangement links TRBV11-2 to TRBJ2-5, with TRBD2 identical over 7 bases. This CDR3 has 15 amino acids. Germline-derived CDR1 and CDR2 are SGHAT and FQNNGV. Written as DNA, the CDR3 is TGTGCTAGCAGCTTAGAGGGAGGGGAGGAAGAGAGCCAGTACTTC. This codes for CASSLEGGEEESQYF.